The 24 T cell receptor beta chains in this list originate from one sample, sequenced in a study of blood T cell repertoires in COVID-19. TCRdb's table, derived via immunoSEQ multiplex PCR, lists solely in-frame clones and lacks some. The data show 140,000 to 150,000 clones, about 85% seen once. The sequenced sample was PBMCs or T cells enriched from blood (not recorded which). The receptors stem from a woman aged 40 to 55 who had been exposed to COVID-19.

The V and J genes are TRBV7-8 and TRBJ2-2; D might be TRBD2 (5 bases). The CDR3 is 15 residues long. V was pared by 4 bases and J by 1 base, with 10 bases between. The germline CDR1 and CDR2 sequences are SGHVS and FQNEAQ. The CDR3 here is CASSSKTKNTGELFF. The CDR3 DNA follows: TGTGCCAGCAGCTCGAAGACTAAGAACACCGGGGAGCTGTTTTTT.

The chain employs TRBV28 and TRBJ2-7; D call uncertain. Germline values: CDR1 MDHEN, CDR2 SYDVKM. This CDR3 has 14 residues. V lost 3 bases to trimming and J lost 4 bases, with 13 bases between them. DNA for the CDR3: TGTGCCAGCAGTTTCTCCTCCGACGGGTACGAGCAGTACTTC. Residues: CASSFSSDGYEQYF.

This clone occurred a few times. The chain couples TRBV6-5 to TRBJ2-1; D possibly corresponds to TRBD2 (5 bases). CDR3 length: 14 amino acids. The V gene's germline CDR1 is MNHEY and CDR2 SVGAGI. The V gene lost 7 bases and the J gene lost 4 bases, with 14 bases spanning the gap. Here the CDR3 DNA reads TGTGCCAGCACCGAGGGCAGGAATTACAATGAGCAGTTCTTC. Translating it yields CASTEGRNYNEQFF.

V usage is TRBV5-1 and J usage is TRBJ1-2; 8 nucleotides agree with TRBD1. Per germline, CDR1 SGHRS and CDR2 YFSETQ. This CDR3 has 16 residues. Unmatched junction bases numbered 8, after V lost 4 bases and J lost 0 bases. CDR3 coding DNA: TGCGCCAGCAGCGTACCCGACAGGGGAGCTAACTATGGCTACACCTTC. This encodes CASSVPDRGANYGYTF.

The chain carries TRBV10-3 and TRBJ2-5; 7 bases align to TRBD1. The V and J ends lost 9 bases and 2 bases, in that order; junction bases with no gene match: 9. The CDR3 extends over 14 amino acids. Germline assignment: CDR1 ENHRY and CDR2 SYGVKD. The CDR3 DNA is TGTGCCATGAACTCCGGGACAGCACAAGAGACCCAGTACTTC. This sequence encodes CAMNSGTAQETQYF.

This CDR3 is CASSQGYGYGYTF. The CDR3 nucleotides are TGTGCCAGCAGTCAGGGGTATGGCTATGGCTACACCTTC. The chain combines TRBV2 with TRBJ1-2, with D perhaps TRBD1 (6 bases). The germline V gene has CDR1 SNHLY and CDR2 FYNNEI. The CDR3 contains 13 residues. Trimming pared 5 bases from V and 4 bases from J, leaving 11 bases between. Variable domain in full (rest from reference TRBV2 and TRBJ1-2): EPEVTQTPSHQVTQMGQEVILRCVPISNHLYFYWYRQILGQKVEFLVSFYNNEISEKSEIFDDQFSVERPDGSNFTLKIRSTKLEDSAMYFCASSQGYGYGYTFGSGTRLTVV.

In its sample, this clone was seen once. The chain joins TRBV19 to TRBJ1-5; D is undetermined. V lost 3 bases to trimming and J lost 3 bases, with 9 bases between them. Germline V gene lookup returns CDR1 LNHDA and CDR2 SQIVND (reference sequence). This CDR3 has 14 residues. CDR3 sequence: CASSIGNYNQPQHF. CDR3 bases: TGTGCCAGTAGTATCGGGAACTACAATCAGCCCCAGCATTTT.

The rearrangement uses TRBV27 and TRBJ1-3, with D possibly being TRBD1 (5 bases). Looked up from germline, CDR1 is MNHEY and CDR2 is SMNVEV (reference sequence). The CDR3 is 14 residues long. Between the trimmed V and J ends, which lost 0 bases and 3 bases, there was a span of 6 bases. The CDR3 loop reads CASSLSGVGNTIYF. The CDR3 DNA follows: TGTGCCAGCAGTTTATCAGGGGTTGGAAACACCATATATTTT.

The V call is TRBV7-2, the J call TRBJ1-6; no definite D call. V was pared by 6 bases and J by 7 bases, with 10 bases between. CDR1 is SGHTA and CDR2 is FQGNSA in the germline V gene. This CDR3 contains 13 residues. CDR3 in amino acids: CASSQRNNSPLHF. The DNA for the CDR3 is TGTGCCAGCAGTCAGAGGAACAATTCACCCCTCCACTTT.

The J gene is TRBJ2-3, the V gene TRBV28; no definite D call. The V and J ends lost 5 bases and 0 bases respectively, with 12 bases between them. CDR3 length equals 15 residues. Germline lookup yields CDR1 MDHEN and CDR2 SYDVKM. The chain's CDR3 is CASSVQVTSTDTQYF. The CDR3 coding sequence is TGTGCCAGCAGTGTTCAGGTCACTAGCACAGATACGCAGTATTTT.

This clone was seen ten or more times. The rearrangement joins TRBV4-1 to TRBJ1-5; 8 nucleotides agree with TRBD1. From germline, CDR1 is MGHRA and CDR2 YSYEKL. The CDR3 consists of 15 residues. J gave up 7 bases and V 0 bases, and 5 bases lay outside the gene matches. The CDR3 sequence: CASSQEVTGEQPQHF. The CDR3 region has the DNA TGCGCCAGCAGCCAAGAGGTGACAGGGGAACAGCCCCAGCATTTT.

V usage is TRBV6-1 and J usage is TRBJ1-5; D is undetermined. From germline, CDR1 is MNHNS and CDR2 SASEGT. The CDR3 consists of 15 residues. V lost 2 bases and J 9 bases, leaving 17 bases between the germline ends. CDR3 bases: TGTGCCAGCAGTGAACTCGGATACGGGGTTTCGCCCCAGCATTTT. It translates to CASSELGYGVSPQHF.

The CDR3 sequence: CASSQVPYDSSNTEAFF. For the CDR3, the DNA is TGCGCCAGCAGTCAGGTACCCTACGACTCCTCAAACACTGAAGCTTTCTTT. J is TRBJ1-1 and V is TRBV23-1; D unresolved. TRBV23-1 is assigned to the ORF class and has an uncertain function. The V and J ends lost 3 bases and 2 bases respectively, with 19 bases between them. The CDR3 is 17 residues long.

This clone was observed once. V usage is TRBV7-9 and J usage is TRBJ1-1; D remains unclear. The CDR3 runs 15 residues. Trimming removed 4 bases from V and 0 bases from J, with 12 bases in between. Per the germline V gene, CDR1 is SEHNR and CDR2 is FQNEAQ (reference sequence). The CDR3 region is CASSSGSRVNTEAFF. DNA for the CDR3: TGTGCCAGCAGCTCCGGGTCTCGGGTGAACACTGAAGCTTTCTTT. Combining the CDR3 with reference TRBV7-9 and TRBJ1-1 gives the whole variable domain DTGVSQNPRHKITKRGQNVTFRCDPISEHNRLYWYRQTLGQGPEFLTYFQNEAQLEKSRLLSDRFSAERPKGSFSTLEIQRTEQGDSAMYLCASSSGSRVNTEAFFGQGTRLTVV.

V usage is TRBV7-2 and J usage is TRBJ1-6; weak D call: TRBD1 (6 bases). The CDR3 runs 15 residues. V lost 0 bases to trimming and J lost 8 bases, with 11 bases between them. Germline CDR1 SGHTA, CDR2 FQGNSA. The CDR3 DNA is TGTGCCAGCAGCTTAGCCCAGGGGTCTCATTCACCCCTCCACTTT. Amino acid sequence: CASSLAQGSHSPLHF.

This chain links TRBV2 with TRBJ2-5; TRBD1 matches 8 bases. Trimming removed 6 bases from V and 5 bases from J; junction bases left unmatched: 11. The CDR3 contains 15 residues. Germline loops: CDR1 SNHLY, CDR2 FYNNEI. CDR3 coding DNA: TGTGCCAGCAGCCTTGACAGGGGCTCGTTGGAGACCCAGTACTTC. Protein product: CASSLDRGSLETQYF.

The CDR3 protein is CAISPTRQDTQYF. The CDR3 DNA follows: TGTGCCATCAGTCCCACCAGGCAAGATACGCAGTATTTT. The chain combines TRBV10-3 with TRBJ2-3; no definite D call. The CDR3 totals 13 residues. CDR1 is ENHRY, CDR2 SYGVKD, per germline. The V gene lost 5 bases and the J gene lost 5 bases, with 11 bases spanning the gap.

A few counts support this clone. Other DNA sequences in this sample translate to the same CDR3. The chain couples TRBV12-3 or TRBV12-4 to TRBJ1-6; TRBD1 matches 7 bases. The CDR3 covers 13 residues. The V gene end was trimmed by 9 bases and the J gene end by 5 bases; junction bases not matched to a gene: 4. The CDR3 DNA is TGTGCCAGTCGGGACAGAAATAATTCACCCCTCCACTTT. This translates into CASRDRNNSPLHF.

This chain joins TRBV5-1 and TRBJ2-5, with 8 bases identical to TRBD1. J was trimmed by 5 bases and V by 4 bases; bases with no gene match: 4. The CDR3 has 13 residues. Germline CDR1 SGHRS, CDR2 YFSETQ. CDR3 loop: CASSRNRGETQYF. The CDR3 DNA is TGCGCCAGCAGCAGGAACAGGGGGGAGACCCAGTACTTC.

The rearrangement links TRBV2 to TRBJ2-7; a possible D gene is TRBD1 (6 bases). The germline V gene encodes CDR1 SNHLY and CDR2 FYNNEI. V gave up 10 bases and J gave up 1 base, with 11 bases separating them. The CDR3 runs to 12 residues. CDR3 sequence reads: CATQTGSYEQYF. CDR3 DNA: TGTGCCACCCAGACAGGATCCTACGAGCAGTACTTC.

CDR3 nucleotide sequence: TGCGCCAGCAGCTGGGGACTAGCGGGGGGGACCACAGATACGCAGTATTTT. Translation gives CASSWGLAGGTTDTQYF. The J gene is TRBJ2-3, the V gene TRBV5-1; 16 bases are shared with TRBD2. CDR3 length: 17 amino acids. Germline CDR1 reads SGHRS; CDR2 reads YFSETQ. J lost 2 bases, V lost 3 bases, and 3 bases had no gene match.

This chain joins TRBV12-3 or TRBV12-4 and TRBJ1-5; D remains unclear. CDR3 length: 13 amino acids. Trimming pared 5 bases from V and 7 bases from J, leaving 12 bases between. In nucleotides, the CDR3 is TGTGCCAGCAGTCTCCTCGGGAGGCAGCCCCAGCATTTT. This encodes CASSLLGRQPQHF.

The V and J genes are TRBV25-1 and TRBJ2-2; the match to TRBD1 covers 9 bases. CDR3 size: 15 residues. The germline V gene has CDR1 MGHDK and CDR2 SYGVNS. V shed 4 bases and J 4 bases; nucleotides not matched to a gene: 4. CDR3 loop: CASSVGQGITGELFF. In nucleotides, the CDR3 is TGTGCCAGCAGTGTAGGACAGGGGATCACCGGGGAGCTGTTTTTT.

V gene TRBV10-1 combines with J gene TRBJ2-1; D possibly corresponds to TRBD2 (5 bases). Trimming removed 4 bases from V and 7 bases from J, with 17 bases in between. Germline V gives CDR1 WNHNN, CDR2 SYGVQD (reference sequence). This CDR3 spans 15 amino acids. CDR3 loop: CASSAERAGYNEQFF. The DNA for the CDR3 is TGCGCCAGCAGTGCCGAGAGGGCCGGATATAATGAGCAGTTCTTC.